One sample yielded the 13 T cell receptor beta chains listed below, sequenced in a study of PD-L1 blockade in urothelial cancer. TCRdb keeps only in-frame clones here, not all; method: immunoSEQ multiplex PCR. The data hold tens of thousands of clones, with 87% observed a single time. Time point indicated: pretreatment peripheral blood. The sequencing used PBMCs, collected around atezolizumab (anti-PD-L1) treatment. Receptors were obtained from a woman aged 60 to 75 with urothelial cancer.

V usage is TRBV9 and J usage is TRBJ1-2; TRBD1 is a possible D gene (6 bases). The CDR3 extends over 13 amino acids. Germline V lookup: CDR1 SGDLS, CDR2 YYNGEE. Between the trimmed V and J ends, which lost 0 bases and 6 bases, there was a span of 9 bases. CDR3 DNA: TGTGCCAGCAGCGTAGTGGACAGAGATGGCTACACCTTC. Translation gives CASSVVDRDGYTF.

This clone came up a few times. The chain carries TRBV5-1 and TRBJ2-1; tentatively, D is TRBD1 (5 bases). There are 13 residues in the CDR3. Deletions cut 4 bases from V and 8 bases from J, with 13 bases between. The germline V gene encodes CDR1 SGHRS and CDR2 YFSETQ. The CDR3 is CASSRDQGHEQFF. As DNA, the CDR3 is TGCGCCAGCAGCCGAGACCAGGGCCATGAGCAGTTCTTC.

V and J are TRBV5-4 and TRBJ1-2; possible D gene TRBD1, 5 bases. Germline CDR1 SGHNT, CDR2 YYREEE (reference sequence). The CDR3 consists of 14 residues. The ends were cut back, 4 bases at V and 3 bases at J, with 13 bases in the middle. CDR3 in amino acids: CASSGGSGDYGYTF. The CDR3 DNA is TGTGCCAGCAGCGGCGGTTCGGGGGACTATGGCTACACCTTC.

The rearrangement joins TRBV10-1 to TRBJ2-3; D possibly corresponds to TRBD2 (5 bases). Germline V gene data show CDR1 as WNHNN and CDR2 as SYGVQD (reference sequence). The CDR3 extends over 14 amino acids. Deletions cut 1 base from V and 6 bases from J, with 11 bases between. The CDR3 sequence is CASSELGVRDTQYF. The CDR3 DNA is TGCGCCAGCAGTGAGTTGGGAGTTCGGGATACGCAGTATTTT.

This clone occurred once. CDR3 residues: CASSPQWTRPDTQYF. CDR3 bases: TGTGCCAGCAGCCCTCAATGGACTAGACCAGATACGCAGTATTTT. This chain joins TRBV7-8 and TRBJ2-3, with 7 bases lining up with TRBD2. The germline V gene has CDR1 SGHVS and CDR2 FQNEAQ. V trimming: 5 bases; J trimming: 4 bases; junction bases outside the gene matches: 9. The CDR3 runs 15 residues.

This chain connects TRBV19 to TRBJ2-7; 7 bases are shared with TRBD1. CDR1 is LNHDA, CDR2 SQIVND, per germline (reference sequence). V trimming: 3 bases; J trimming: 0 bases; junction bases outside the gene matches: 11. This CDR3 is built from 17 residues. The DNA of the CDR3 is TGTGCCAGTAGTATCACCCAGTCCGGGACAGACTCCTACGAGCAGTACTTC. This translates into CASSITQSGTDSYEQYF. Filled out from reference TRBV19 and TRBJ2-7, the complete variable domain reads DGGITQSPKYLFRKEGQNVTLSCEQNLNHDAMYWYRQDPGQGLRLIYYSQIVNDFQKGDIAEGYSVSREKKESFPLTVTSAQKNPTAFYLCASSITQSGTDSYEQYFGPGTRLTVT.

The chain employs TRBV6-4 and TRBJ2-3, with 11 bases that match TRBD2. With 0 bases clipped from V and 0 bases from J, the junction kept 8 bases outside the gene matches. This CDR3 is built from 19 residues. Per the germline V gene, CDR1 is MRHNA and CDR2 is SNTAGT. This CDR3 is CASSDSRTSGGLSTDTQYF. The CDR3 DNA is TGTGCCAGCAGTGACTCTCGAACTAGCGGGGGCCTGAGCACAGATACGCAGTATTTT.

The gene calls are TRBV28 and TRBJ2-7; D not certain. The germline V and J ends were trimmed by 4 bases and 5 bases, with 9 bases remaining between them. The CDR3 length is 12 residues. The germline V gene encodes CDR1 MDHEN and CDR2 SYDVKM. CDR3 nucleotide sequence: TGTGCCAGCAGTTCCTTGGGCGACGAGCAGTACTTC. It is translated as CASSSLGDEQYF.

The chain has TRBV5-6 and TRBJ2-3; 8 nucleotides line up with TRBD2. Germline CDR1 reads SGHDT; CDR2 reads YYEEEE. The CDR3 is made up of 16 amino acids. V was pared by 0 bases and J by 2 bases, with 5 bases of the junction left unmatched. This CDR3 reads CASSLAGGGFTDTQYF. The CDR3 region has the DNA TGTGCCAGCAGCTTGGCGGGCGGGGGGTTCACAGATACGCAGTATTTT.

The chain uses TRBV28 and TRBJ2-1; D remains unclear. This CDR3 spans 12 amino acids. Germline loops: CDR1 MDHEN, CDR2 SYDVKM. The V end was cut by 1 base, the J end by 5 bases, with 3 bases between. The CDR3 DNA is TGTGCCAGCAGTTTATCAGACAATGAGCAGTTCTTC. Translating gives CASSLSDNEQFF.

The V gene is TRBV9, the J gene TRBJ2-7; 8 bases map to TRBD1. Per germline, CDR1 SGDLS and CDR2 YYNGEE. Germline trimming cut 0 bases from V and 2 bases from J; bases unmatched to any gene: 4. This CDR3 contains 15 residues. The CDR3 spells CASSVDPGGAYEQYF. CDR3 nucleotides: TGTGCCAGCAGCGTAGACCCAGGGGGCGCCTACGAGCAGTACTTC.

V gene TRBV6-1 combines with J gene TRBJ1-3; D unresolved. This CDR3 region has 13 residues. Trimming left V 5 bases short and J 0 bases short, with 5 bases between. The germline V gene encodes CDR1 MNHNS and CDR2 SASEGT. This CDR3 is CASSQASGNTIYF. CDR3 in DNA: TGTGCCAGCAGTCAGGCCTCTGGAAACACCATATATTTT.

This chain uses TRBV7-2 with TRBJ2-7; 7 bases agree with TRBD2. J was trimmed by 0 bases and V by 5 bases; bases with no gene match: 10. The germline gives CDR1 SGHTA, CDR2 FQGNSA. CDR3 size: 16 residues. In DNA, the CDR3 is TGTGCCAGCAGCCTAGAAACGGCTAGCGGCTCCTACGAGCAGTACTTC. Its translation is CASSLETASGSYEQYF.